This T cell receptor (beta chain) was recorded in a study of long-term antiretroviral therapy in people with HIV. A note on this clone: The target antigen is unknown.

Study conclusions and caveats: Controls exceeded HIV repertoires in CDR3 length range. In samples taken after ART, diversity increased but remained below transplant donor control levels.

People in the study who had HIV all got their treatment in the United States. Going into DNA extraction, samples held roughly 0.9-11 million cryopreserved PBMC. V dropped 3 bases and J dropped 7 bases, with 16 bases sitting between them. Germline V CDR1 and CDR2: SGHTA, FQGNSA. CDR3 length: 14 residues. Survey level was the resolution at which the v3.0 immunoSEQ assay ran. The protocol was immunoSEQ multiplex PCR, while the TCRdb copy is restricted to in-frame clones and leaves out a portion. This sample carries about 40,000 clones, approximately 85% of them seen once, and the ten largest clones take 5.7%.

This material consisted of unsorted PBMCs, taken 3.1 years after starting antiretroviral therapy. The TCR originated in a woman in her 50s with HIV. This chain joins TRBV7-2 and TRBJ2-7, with D maybe TRBD2 (5 bases). CDR3 loop: CASSLLKRVGEQYF. The CDR3 DNA is TGTGCCAGCAGCTTGCTAAAGAGGGTAGGAGAGCAGTACTTC.